Listed below are T cell receptor beta chains from one sample, sequenced in a study of T cell responses to AZD1222 COVID-19 vaccine. Repertoires were generated with immunoSEQ multiplex PCR, while TCRdb's copy carries only in-frame clones and drops some. The sample shows under 200,000 clones, around 90% of them seen only once. The source material was peripheral blood, sampled on day 0 of AZD1222 vaccination. The source is an adult in good health. Both conserved end residues are part of each CDR3. Fields, in order: J gene, V gene, CDR3 protein.

j_call: TRBJ1-6; v_call: TRBV11-3; cdr3_aa: CASSLGVGSPLHF
j_call: TRBJ2-7; v_call: TRBV7-2; cdr3_aa: CASSFDSLTPYEQYF
j_call: TRBJ2-2; v_call: TRBV9; cdr3_aa: CASSVGGLANTGELFF
j_call: TRBJ1-2; v_call: TRBV4-2; cdr3_aa: CASSPTEGGYTF
j_call: TRBJ2-3; v_call: TRBV10-1; cdr3_aa: CASSVSQRERIDTQYF
j_call: TRBJ2-7; v_call: TRBV9; cdr3_aa: CASSVTPDSYEQYF
j_call: TRBJ2-7; v_call: TRBV6-1; cdr3_aa: CASSEDVGRVSEQYF
j_call: TRBJ2-7; v_call: TRBV6-6; cdr3_aa: CASSSRRTGVSYEQYF
j_call: TRBJ1-1; v_call: TRBV6-1; cdr3_aa: CASSERAGGNTEAFF
j_call: TRBJ2-5; v_call: TRBV19; cdr3_aa: CASSPSGPQETQYF
j_call: TRBJ1-2; v_call: TRBV11-2; cdr3_aa: CASSSSAGYTF
j_call: TRBJ2-1; v_call: TRBV3-1/TRBV3-2; cdr3_aa: CASSPMLAGSNEQFF
j_call: TRBJ1-2; v_call: TRBV19; cdr3_aa: CASTNQWGGYTF
j_call: TRBJ1-2; v_call: TRBV7-8; cdr3_aa: CASSRGGPANYGYTF
j_call: TRBJ1-2; v_call: TRBV3-1/TRBV3-2; cdr3_aa: CASSQHPEGGYTF
j_call: TRBJ1-4; v_call: TRBV28; cdr3_aa: CASSFGTGTRELFF
j_call: TRBJ2-5; v_call: TRBV19; cdr3_aa: CASRGTAQETQYF
j_call: TRBJ2-2; v_call: TRBV29-1; cdr3_aa: CSVSAAANTGELFF